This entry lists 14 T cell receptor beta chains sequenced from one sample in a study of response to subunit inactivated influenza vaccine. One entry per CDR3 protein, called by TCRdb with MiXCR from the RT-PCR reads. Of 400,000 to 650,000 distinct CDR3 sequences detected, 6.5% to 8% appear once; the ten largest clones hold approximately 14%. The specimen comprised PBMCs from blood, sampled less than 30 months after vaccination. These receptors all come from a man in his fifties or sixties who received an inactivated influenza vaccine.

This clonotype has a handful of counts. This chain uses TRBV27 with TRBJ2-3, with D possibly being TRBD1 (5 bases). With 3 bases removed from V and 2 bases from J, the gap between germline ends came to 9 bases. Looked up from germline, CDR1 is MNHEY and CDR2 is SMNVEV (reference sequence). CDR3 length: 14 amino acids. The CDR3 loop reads CASSFQGLTDTQYF. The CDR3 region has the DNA TGTGCCAGCAGTTTCCAGGGCCTCACAGATACGCAGTATTTT.

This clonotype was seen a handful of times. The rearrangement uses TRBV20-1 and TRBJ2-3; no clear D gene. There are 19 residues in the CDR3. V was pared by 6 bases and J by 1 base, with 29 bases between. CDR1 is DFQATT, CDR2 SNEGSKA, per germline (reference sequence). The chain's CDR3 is CSAKREDPAGNSRTDTQYF. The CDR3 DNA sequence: TGCAGTGCCAAGAGAGAGGACCCGGCCGGAAATTCGCGCACAGATACGCAGTATTTT.

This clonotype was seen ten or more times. The CDR3 region has the DNA TGTGCCAGCAGAGACCGACAGGACACCTATGGCTACACCTTC. This gives the protein CASRDRQDTYGYTF. V usage is TRBV6-1 and J usage is TRBJ1-2, with D maybe TRBD1 (6 bases). Trimming took off 6 bases at V and 4 bases at J, with 15 bases between the two ends. This CDR3 is 14 amino acids long. Germline V gives CDR1 MNHNS, CDR2 SASEGT.

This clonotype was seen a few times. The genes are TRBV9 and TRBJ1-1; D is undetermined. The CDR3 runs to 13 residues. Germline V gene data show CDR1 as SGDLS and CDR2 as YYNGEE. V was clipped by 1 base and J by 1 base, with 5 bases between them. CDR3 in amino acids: CASSVFQNTEAFF. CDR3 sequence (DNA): TGTGCCAGCAGCGTATTTCAGAACACTGAAGCTTTCTTT.

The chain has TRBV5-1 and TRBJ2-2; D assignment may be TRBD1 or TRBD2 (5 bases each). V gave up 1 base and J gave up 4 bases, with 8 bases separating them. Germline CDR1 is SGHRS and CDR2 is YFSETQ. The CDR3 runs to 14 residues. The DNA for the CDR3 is TGCGCCAGCAGCTTGTGGGGGAGCACCGGGGAGCTGTTTTTT. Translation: CASSLWGSTGELFF.

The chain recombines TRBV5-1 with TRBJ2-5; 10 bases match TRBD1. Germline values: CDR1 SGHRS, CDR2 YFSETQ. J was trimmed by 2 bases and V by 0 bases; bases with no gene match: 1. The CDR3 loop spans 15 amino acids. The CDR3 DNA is TGCGCCAGCAGCTTGGTGGGACAGGGGCAAGAGACCCAGTACTTC. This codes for CASSLVGQGQETQYF.

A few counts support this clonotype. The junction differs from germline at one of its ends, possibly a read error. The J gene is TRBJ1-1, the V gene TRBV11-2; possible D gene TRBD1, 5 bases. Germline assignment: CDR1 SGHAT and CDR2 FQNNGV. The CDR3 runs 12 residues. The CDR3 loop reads CASSLDRGPRVF. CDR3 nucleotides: TGTGCCAGCAGCTTAGATAGGGGCCCCCGGGTGTTT.

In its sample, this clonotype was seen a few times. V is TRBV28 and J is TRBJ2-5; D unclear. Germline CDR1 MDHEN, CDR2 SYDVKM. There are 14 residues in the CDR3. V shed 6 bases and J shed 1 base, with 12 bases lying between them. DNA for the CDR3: TGTGCCAGCAGCTACCCGTACCGCCAAGAGACCCAGTACTTC. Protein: CASSYPYRQETQYF.

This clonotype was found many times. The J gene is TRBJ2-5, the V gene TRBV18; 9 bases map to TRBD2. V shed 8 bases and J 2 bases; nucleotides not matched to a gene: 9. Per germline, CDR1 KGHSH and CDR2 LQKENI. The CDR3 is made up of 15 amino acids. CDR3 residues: CASQGLAGSQETQYF. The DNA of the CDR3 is TGTGCCAGCCAGGGGCTAGCGGGATCGCAAGAGACCCAGTACTTC.

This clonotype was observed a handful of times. The DNA of the CDR3 is TGTGCCAGCAGCTTAAATCCTCGACAGGAAGAGACCCAGTACTTC. As protein: CASSLNPRQEETQYF. V is TRBV7-7 and J is TRBJ2-5, with D perhaps TRBD1 (6 bases). Germline V gives CDR1 SSHAT, CDR2 FNYEAQ (reference sequence). Trimming stripped 2 bases from V and 3 bases from J, with 13 bases between. The CDR3 runs 15 residues.

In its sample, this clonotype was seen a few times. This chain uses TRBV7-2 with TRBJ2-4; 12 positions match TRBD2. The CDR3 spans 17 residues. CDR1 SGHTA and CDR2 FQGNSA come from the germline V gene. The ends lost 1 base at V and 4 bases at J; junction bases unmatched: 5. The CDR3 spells CASSLGGLAGLKNIQYF. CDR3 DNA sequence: TGTGCCAGCAGCTTAGGGGGACTAGCGGGCCTAAAAAACATTCAGTACTTC.

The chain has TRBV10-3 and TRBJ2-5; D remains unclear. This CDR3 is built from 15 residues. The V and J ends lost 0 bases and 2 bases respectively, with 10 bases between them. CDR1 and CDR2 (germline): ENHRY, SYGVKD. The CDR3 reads CAISESKTSQETQYF. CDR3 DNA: TGTGCCATCAGTGAGTCGAAGACATCACAAGAGACCCAGTACTTC.

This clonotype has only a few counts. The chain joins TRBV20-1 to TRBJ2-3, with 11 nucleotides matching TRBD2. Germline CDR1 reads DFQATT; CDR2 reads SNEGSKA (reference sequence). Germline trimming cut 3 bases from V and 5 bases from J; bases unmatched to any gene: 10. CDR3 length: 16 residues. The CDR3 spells CSARELAGGGGDTQYF. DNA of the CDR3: TGCAGTGCTAGGGAATTAGCGGGAGGGGGGGGAGATACGCAGTATTTT.

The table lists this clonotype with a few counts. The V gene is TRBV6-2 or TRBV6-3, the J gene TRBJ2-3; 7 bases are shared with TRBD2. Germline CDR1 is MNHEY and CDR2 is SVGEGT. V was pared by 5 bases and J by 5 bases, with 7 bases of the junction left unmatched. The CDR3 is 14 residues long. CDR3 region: CASSPGGLRDTQYF. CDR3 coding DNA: TGTGCCAGCAGTCCGGGAGGACTCAGAGATACGCAGTATTTT.